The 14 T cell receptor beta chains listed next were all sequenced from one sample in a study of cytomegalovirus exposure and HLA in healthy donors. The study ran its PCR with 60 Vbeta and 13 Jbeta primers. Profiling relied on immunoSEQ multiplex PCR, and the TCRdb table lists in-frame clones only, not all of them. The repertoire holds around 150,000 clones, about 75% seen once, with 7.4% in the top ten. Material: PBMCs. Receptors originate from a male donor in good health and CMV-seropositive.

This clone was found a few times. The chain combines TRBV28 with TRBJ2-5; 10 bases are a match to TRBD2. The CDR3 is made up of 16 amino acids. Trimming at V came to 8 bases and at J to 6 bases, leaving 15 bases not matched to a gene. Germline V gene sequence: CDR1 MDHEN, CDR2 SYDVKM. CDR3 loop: CASGTSGVGGWQTQYF. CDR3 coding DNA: TGTGCCAGCGGAACTAGCGGGGTGGGTGGGTGGCAGACCCAGTACTTC.

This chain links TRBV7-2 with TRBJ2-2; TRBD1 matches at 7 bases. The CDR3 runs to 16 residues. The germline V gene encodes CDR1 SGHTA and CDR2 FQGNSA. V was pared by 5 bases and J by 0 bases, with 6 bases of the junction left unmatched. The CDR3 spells CASSDYRGSNTGELFF. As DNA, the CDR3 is TGTGCCAGCAGCGACTACAGGGGCTCGAACACCGGGGAGCTGTTTTTT.

CDR3 DNA: TGTGCCAGCAGTGACTTAGCCGGGGAGCTGTTTTTT. It is translated as CASSDLAGELFF. The V and J genes are TRBV6-1 and TRBJ2-2; D call uncertain. Germline CDR1 is MNHNS and CDR2 is SASEGT. This CDR3 contains 12 residues. Between the trimmed V and J ends, which lost 3 bases and 6 bases, there was a span of 5 bases.

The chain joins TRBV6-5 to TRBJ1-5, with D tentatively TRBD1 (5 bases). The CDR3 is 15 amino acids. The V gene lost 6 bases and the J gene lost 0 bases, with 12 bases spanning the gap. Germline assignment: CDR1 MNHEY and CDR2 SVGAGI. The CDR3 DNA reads TGTGCCAGCAGCTCTAGGACAAATAGCAATCAGCCCCAGCATTTT. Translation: CASSSRTNSNQPQHF.

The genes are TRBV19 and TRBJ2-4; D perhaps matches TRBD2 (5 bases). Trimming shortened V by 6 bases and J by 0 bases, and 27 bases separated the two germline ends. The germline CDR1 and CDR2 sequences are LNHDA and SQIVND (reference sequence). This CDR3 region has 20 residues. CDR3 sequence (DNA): TGTGCCAGTAGCCGAACTCTTATGAGAGGGCTTGCTCTAGCCAAAAACATTCAGTACTTC. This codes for CASSRTLMRGLALAKNIQYF.

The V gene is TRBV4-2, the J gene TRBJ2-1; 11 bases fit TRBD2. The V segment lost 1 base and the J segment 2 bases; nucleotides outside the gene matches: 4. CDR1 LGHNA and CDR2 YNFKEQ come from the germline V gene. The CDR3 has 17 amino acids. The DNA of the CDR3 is TGTGCCAGCAGCCAAGCCTCGACTAGCGGGACCTACAATGAGCAGTTCTTC. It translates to CASSQASTSGTYNEQFF.

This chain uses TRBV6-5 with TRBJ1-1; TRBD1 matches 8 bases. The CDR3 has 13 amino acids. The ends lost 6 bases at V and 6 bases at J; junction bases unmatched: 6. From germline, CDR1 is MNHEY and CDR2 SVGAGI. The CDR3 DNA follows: TGTGCCAGCAGGGACACAGGGGGATCTGAAGCTTTCTTT. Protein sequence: CASRDTGGSEAFF.

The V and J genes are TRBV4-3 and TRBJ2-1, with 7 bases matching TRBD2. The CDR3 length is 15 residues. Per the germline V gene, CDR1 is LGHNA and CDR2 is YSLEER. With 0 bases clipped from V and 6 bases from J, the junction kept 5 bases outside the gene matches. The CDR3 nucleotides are TGCGCCAGCAGCCAAGATTTGGGCGGGGGCAATGAGCAGTTCTTC. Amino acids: CASSQDLGGGNEQFF.

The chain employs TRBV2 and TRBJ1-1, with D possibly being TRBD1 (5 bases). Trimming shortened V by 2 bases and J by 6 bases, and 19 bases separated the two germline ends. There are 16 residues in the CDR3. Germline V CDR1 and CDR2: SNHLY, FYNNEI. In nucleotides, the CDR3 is TGTGCCAGCAGTGAATACCCCCAGTATGCAGGGTCTGAAGCTTTCTTT. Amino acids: CASSEYPQYAGSEAFF.

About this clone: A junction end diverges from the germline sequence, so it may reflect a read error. CDR3 region: CSSSLARAGFYEQYF. For the CDR3, the DNA is TGTTCCAGCAGCTTAGCCAGGGCAGGGTTCTACGAGCAGTACTTC. The J gene is TRBJ2-7, the V gene TRBV7-9; possible D gene TRBD1, 5 bases. CDR3 length equals 15 residues. Germline CDR1 is SEHNR and CDR2 is FQNEAQ (reference sequence).

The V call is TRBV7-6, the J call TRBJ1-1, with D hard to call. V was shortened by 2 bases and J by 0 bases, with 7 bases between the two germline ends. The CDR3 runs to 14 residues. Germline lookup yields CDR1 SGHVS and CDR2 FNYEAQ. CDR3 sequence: CASSLRTLNTEAFF. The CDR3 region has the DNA TGTGCCAGCAGCTTAAGGACTTTGAACACTGAAGCTTTCTTT.

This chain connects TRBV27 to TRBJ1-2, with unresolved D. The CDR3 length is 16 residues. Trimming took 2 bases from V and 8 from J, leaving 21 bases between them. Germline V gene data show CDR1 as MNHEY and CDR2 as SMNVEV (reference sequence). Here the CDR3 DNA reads TGTGCCAGCAGTTTACGGGCTAGCAGGCTCTCGGTCGGCTACACCTTC. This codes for CASSLRASRLSVGYTF.

The CDR3 here is CASSQGAGNENTGELFF. The CDR3 DNA reads as TGTGCCAGCAGCCAAGGAGCCGGGAACGAGAACACCGGGGAGCTGTTTTTT. This rearrangement joins TRBV4-2 to TRBJ2-2; maybe TRBD2 (5 bases). The CDR3 is made up of 17 amino acids. The germline gives CDR1 LGHNA, CDR2 YNFKEQ. V was cut by 1 base and J by 1 base, with 13 bases left in between.

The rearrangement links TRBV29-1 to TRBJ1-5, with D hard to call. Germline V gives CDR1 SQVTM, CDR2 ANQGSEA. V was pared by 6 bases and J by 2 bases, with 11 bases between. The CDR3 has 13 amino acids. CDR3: CSVRISGNQPQHF. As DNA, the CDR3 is TGCAGCGTGAGGATAAGTGGCAATCAGCCCCAGCATTTT.